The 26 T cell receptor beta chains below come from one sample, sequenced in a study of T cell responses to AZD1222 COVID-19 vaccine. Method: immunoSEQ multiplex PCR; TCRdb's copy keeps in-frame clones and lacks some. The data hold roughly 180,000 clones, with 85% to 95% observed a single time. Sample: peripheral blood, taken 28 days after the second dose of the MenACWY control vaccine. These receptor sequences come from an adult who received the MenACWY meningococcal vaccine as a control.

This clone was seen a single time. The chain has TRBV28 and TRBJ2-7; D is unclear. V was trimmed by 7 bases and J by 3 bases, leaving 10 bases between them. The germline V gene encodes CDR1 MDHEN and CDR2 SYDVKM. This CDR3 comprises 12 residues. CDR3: CASMTPYYEQYF. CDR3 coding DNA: TGTGCCAGCATGACACCGTACTACGAGCAGTACTTC. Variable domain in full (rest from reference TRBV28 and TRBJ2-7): DVKVTQSSRYLVKRTGEKVFLECVQDMDHENMFWYRQDPGLGLRLIYFSYDVKMKEKGDIPEGYSVSREKKERFSLILESASTNQTSMYLCASMTPYYEQYFGPGTRLTVT.

This CDR3 is CASSRDQGEGGNEKLFF. CDR3 sequence (DNA): TGTGCCAGCAGCCGGGATCAGGGTGAGGGAGGTAATGAAAAACTGTTTTTT. The chain is built from TRBV4-2 and TRBJ1-4; weak D call: TRBD1 (5 bases). V was shortened by 4 bases and J by 4 bases, with 19 bases between the two germline ends. The CDR3 is 17 amino acids. Germline CDR1 LGHNA, CDR2 YNFKEQ.

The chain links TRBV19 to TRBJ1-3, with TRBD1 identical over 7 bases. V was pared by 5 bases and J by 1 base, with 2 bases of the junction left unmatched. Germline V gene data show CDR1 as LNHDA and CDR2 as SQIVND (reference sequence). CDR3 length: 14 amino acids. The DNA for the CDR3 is TGTGCCAGTAGTCAACAGGGGTCTGGAAACACCATATATTTT. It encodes CASSQQGSGNTIYF.

In DNA, the CDR3 is TGTGCCAGCAGCTTAAACTCCCCAGGGACTGGGGCTGAAGCTTTCTTT. This encodes CASSLNSPGTGAEAFF. This chain uses TRBV7-2 with TRBJ1-1, with D possibly TRBD1 on 5 matching bases. This CDR3 is built from 16 residues. Trimming removed 2 bases at V and 6 bases at J, with 19 bases between. The germline CDR1 and CDR2 sequences are SGHTA and FQGNSA.

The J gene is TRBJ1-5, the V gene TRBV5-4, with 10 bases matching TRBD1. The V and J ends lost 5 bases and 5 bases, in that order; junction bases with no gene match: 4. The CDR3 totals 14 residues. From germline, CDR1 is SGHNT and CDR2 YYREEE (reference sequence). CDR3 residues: CASSTGQGYQPQHF. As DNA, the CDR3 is TGTGCCAGCAGTACGGGACAGGGGTATCAGCCCCAGCATTTT.

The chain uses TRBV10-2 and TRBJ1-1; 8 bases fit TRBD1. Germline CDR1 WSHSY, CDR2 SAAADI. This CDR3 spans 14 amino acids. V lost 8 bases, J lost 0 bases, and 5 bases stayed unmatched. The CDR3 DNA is TGCGCCAGCTCCTCGACAGGGGTGAACACTGAAGCTTTCTTT. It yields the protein CASSSTGVNTEAFF.

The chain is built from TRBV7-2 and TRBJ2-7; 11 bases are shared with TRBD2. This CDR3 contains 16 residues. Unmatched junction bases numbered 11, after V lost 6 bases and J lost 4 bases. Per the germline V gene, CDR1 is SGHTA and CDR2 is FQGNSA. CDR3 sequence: CASSPRDSGGVYEQYF. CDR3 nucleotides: TGTGCCAGCAGTCCCCGTGATAGCGGGGGGGTATACGAGCAGTACTTC.

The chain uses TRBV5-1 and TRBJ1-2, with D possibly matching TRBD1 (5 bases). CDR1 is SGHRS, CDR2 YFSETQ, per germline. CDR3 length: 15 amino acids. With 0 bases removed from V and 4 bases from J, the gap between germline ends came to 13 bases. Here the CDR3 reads CASSLAVIDSYGYTF. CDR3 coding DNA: TGCGCCAGCAGCTTGGCCGTCATTGACAGCTATGGCTACACCTTC.

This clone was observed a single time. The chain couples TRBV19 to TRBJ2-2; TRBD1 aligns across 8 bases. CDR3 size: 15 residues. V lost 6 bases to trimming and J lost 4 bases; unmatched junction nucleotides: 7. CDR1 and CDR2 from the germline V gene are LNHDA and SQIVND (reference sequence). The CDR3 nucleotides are TGTGCCAGTAGATCAGGGGGCGCGGGCACCGGGGAGCTGTTTTTT. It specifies CASRSGGAGTGELFF. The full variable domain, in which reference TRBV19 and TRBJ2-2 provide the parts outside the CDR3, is DGGITQSPKYLFRKEGQNVTLSCEQNLNHDAMYWYRQDPGQGLRLIYYSQIVNDFQKGDIAEGYSVSREKKESFPLTVTSAQKNPTAFYLCASRSGGAGTGELFFGEGSRLTVL.

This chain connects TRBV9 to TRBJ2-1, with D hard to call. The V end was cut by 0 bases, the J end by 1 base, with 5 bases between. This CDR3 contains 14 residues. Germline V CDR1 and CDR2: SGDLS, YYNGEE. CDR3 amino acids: CASSVGRSYNEQFF. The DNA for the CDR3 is TGTGCCAGCAGCGTAGGCAGGTCCTACAATGAGCAGTTCTTC.

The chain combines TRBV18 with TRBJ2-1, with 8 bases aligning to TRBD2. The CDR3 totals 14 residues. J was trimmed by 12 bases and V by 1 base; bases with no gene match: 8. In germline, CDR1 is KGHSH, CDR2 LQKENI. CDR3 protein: CASSPRASGGSQFF. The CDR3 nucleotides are TGTGCCAGCTCACCACGGGCGAGCGGGGGTTCGCAGTTCTTC.

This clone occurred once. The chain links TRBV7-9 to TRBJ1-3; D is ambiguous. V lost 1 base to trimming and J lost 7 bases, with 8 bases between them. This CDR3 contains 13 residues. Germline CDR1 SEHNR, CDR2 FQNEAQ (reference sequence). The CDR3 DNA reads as TGTGCCAGCAGCTTAGGAGGCGGGAACACCATATATTTT. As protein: CASSLGGGNTIYF.

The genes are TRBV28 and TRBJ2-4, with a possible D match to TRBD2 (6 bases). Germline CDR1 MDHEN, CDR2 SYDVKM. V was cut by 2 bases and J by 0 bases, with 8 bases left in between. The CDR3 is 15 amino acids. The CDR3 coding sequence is TGTGCCAGCAGTTTAGGGGGGACAGCCAAAAACATTCAGTACTTC. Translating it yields CASSLGGTAKNIQYF. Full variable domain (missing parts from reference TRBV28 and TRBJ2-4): DVKVTQSSRYLVKRTGEKVFLECVQDMDHENMFWYRQDPGLGLRLIYFSYDVKMKEKGDIPEGYSVSREKKERFSLILESASTNQTSMYLCASSLGGTAKNIQYFGAGTRLSVL.

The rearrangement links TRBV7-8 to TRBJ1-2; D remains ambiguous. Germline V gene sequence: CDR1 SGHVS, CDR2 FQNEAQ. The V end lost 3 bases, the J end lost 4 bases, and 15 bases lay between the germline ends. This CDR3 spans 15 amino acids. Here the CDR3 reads CASSFSTGGGYGYTF. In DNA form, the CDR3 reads TGTGCCAGCAGCTTTTCGACCGGAGGAGGCTATGGCTACACCTTC.

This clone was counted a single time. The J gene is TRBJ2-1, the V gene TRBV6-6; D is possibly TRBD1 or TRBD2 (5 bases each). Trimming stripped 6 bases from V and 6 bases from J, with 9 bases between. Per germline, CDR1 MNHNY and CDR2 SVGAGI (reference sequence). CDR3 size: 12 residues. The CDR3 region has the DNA TGTGCCAGCAGACCAGGGACCAATGAGCAGTTCTTC. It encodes CASRPGTNEQFF.

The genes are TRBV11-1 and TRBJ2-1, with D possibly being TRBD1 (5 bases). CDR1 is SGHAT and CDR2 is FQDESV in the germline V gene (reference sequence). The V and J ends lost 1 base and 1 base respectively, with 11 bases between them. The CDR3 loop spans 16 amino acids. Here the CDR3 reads CASSLGGRLSYNEQFF. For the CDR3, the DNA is TGTGCCAGCAGCTTAGGGGGCAGATTGTCCTACAATGAGCAGTTCTTC.

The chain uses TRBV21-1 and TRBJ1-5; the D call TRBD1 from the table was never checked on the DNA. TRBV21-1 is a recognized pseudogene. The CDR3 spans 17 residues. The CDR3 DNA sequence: TGTGCCAGCAGCAAAGGACTTAGGGCCAGGGGCGGCCAGCCCCAGCATTTT. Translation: CASSKGLRARGGQPQHF.

The DNA of the CDR3 is TGTGCCAGCTCACCACTCCAGGGTGTCAATGGCTACACCTTC. This gives the protein CASSPLQGVNGYTF. The V call is TRBV18, the J call TRBJ1-2, with D possibly TRBD1 on 5 matching bases. Germline V CDR1 and CDR2: KGHSH, LQKENI. The CDR3 runs to 14 residues. The germline V and J ends were trimmed by 1 base and 6 bases, with 12 bases remaining between them.

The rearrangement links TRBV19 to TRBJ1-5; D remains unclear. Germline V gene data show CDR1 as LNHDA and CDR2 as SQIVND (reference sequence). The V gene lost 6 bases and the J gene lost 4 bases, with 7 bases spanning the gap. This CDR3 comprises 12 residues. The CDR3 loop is CASRILNQPQHF. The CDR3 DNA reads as TGTGCCAGTAGGATACTGAATCAGCCCCAGCATTTT.

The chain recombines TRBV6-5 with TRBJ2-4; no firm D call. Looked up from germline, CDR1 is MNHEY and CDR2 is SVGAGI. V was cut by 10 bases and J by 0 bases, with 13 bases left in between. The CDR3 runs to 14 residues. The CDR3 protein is CATRPGSAKNIQYF. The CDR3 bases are TGTGCCACCCGTCCGGGCTCAGCCAAAAACATTCAGTACTTC.

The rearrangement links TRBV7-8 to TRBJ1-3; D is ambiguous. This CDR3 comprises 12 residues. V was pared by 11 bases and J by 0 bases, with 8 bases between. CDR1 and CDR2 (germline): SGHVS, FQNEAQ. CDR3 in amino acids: CAWTVSGNTIYF. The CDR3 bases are TGTGCCTGGACCGTCTCTGGAAACACCATATATTTT.

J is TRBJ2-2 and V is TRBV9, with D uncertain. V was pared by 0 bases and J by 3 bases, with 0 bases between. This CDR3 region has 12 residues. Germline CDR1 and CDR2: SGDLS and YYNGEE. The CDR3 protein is CASSVDTGELFF. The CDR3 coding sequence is TGTGCCAGCAGCGTAGACACCGGGGAGCTGTTTTTT.

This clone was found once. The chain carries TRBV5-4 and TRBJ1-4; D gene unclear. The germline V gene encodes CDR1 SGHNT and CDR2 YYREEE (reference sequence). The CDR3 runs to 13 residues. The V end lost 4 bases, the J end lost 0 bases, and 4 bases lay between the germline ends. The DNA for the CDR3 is TGTGCCAGCAGCACGGCAACTAATGAAAAACTGTTTTTT. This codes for CASSTATNEKLFF.

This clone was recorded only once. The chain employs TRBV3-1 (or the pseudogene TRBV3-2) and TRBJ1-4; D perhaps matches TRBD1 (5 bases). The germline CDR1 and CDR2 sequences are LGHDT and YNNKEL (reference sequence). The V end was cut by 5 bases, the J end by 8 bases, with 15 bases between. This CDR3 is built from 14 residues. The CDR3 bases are TGTGCCAGCAGCACTACAGGCGAGGGCGAAAAACTGTTTTTT. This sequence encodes CASSTTGEGEKLFF.

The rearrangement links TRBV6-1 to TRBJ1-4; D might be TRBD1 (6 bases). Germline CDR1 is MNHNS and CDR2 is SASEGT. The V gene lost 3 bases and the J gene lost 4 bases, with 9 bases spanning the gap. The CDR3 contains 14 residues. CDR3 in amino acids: CASSDTGFNEKLFF. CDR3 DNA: TGTGCCAGCAGTGACACAGGGTTTAATGAAAAACTGTTTTTT.

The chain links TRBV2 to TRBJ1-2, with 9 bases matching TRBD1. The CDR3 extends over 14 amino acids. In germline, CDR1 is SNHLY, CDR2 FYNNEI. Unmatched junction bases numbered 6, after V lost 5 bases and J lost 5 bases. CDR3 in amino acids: CASSSGGQGYGYTF. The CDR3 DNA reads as TGTGCCAGCAGTTCAGGGGGACAGGGATATGGCTACACCTTC. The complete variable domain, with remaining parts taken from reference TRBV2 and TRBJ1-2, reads EPEVTQTPSHQVTQMGQEVILRCVPISNHLYFYWYRQILGQKVEFLVSFYNNEISEKSEIFDDQFSVERPDGSNFTLKIRSTKLEDSAMYFCASSSGGQGYGYTFGSGTRLTVV.